The 8 T cell receptor beta chains in this list originate from one sample, sequenced in a study of control samples from healthy donors and cancer patients (dated by TCRdb to 2018 to 2021). Library construction relied on the immunoSEQ multiplex PCR assay. Sourced from immuneACCESS, this table was stored by TCRdb with only in-frame sequences that have V and J called. A share of the clones is absent; for the studies checked, an unresolved V gene accounts for under half, and the remainder has no known explanation. The sample table lists tens of thousands of clones, about 87% of them with a count of one. The ten largest clones represent roughly 14% of the sample. The sequencing sample was made of blood. All receptors come from a woman aged 70-85 years in good health.

The V call is TRBV5-8, the J call TRBJ1-5, with unresolved D. The germline CDR1 and CDR2 sequences are SGHTS and YDEGEE. V lost 2 bases to trimming and J lost 4 bases, with 10 bases between them. This CDR3 is built from 14 residues. The DNA for the CDR3 is TGTGCCAGCAGCTTCCGGGTCCTTAATCAGCCCCAGCATTTT. Residues: CASSFRVLNQPQHF.

In its sample, this clone was seen once. This chain joins TRBV5-8 and TRBJ2-3; 11 bases agree with TRBD2. CDR3 length: 17 residues. The germline gives CDR1 SGHTS, CDR2 YDEGEE. V gave up 4 bases and J gave up 1 base; unmatched junction bases: 8. The CDR3 nucleotides are TGTGCCAGCAGCAATGGGCAGACTAGCGGGGGCACAGATACGCAGTATTTT. This translates into CASSNGQTSGGTDTQYF.

The V and J genes are TRBV7-9 and TRBJ1-2; D call uncertain. Deletions cut 1 base from V and 3 bases from J, with 6 bases between. The CDR3 has 13 amino acids. In germline, CDR1 is SEHNR, CDR2 FQNEAQ (reference sequence). For the CDR3, the DNA is TGTGCCAGCAGCTTAGTGGCGGACTATGGCTACACCTTC. Amino acid sequence: CASSLVADYGYTF.

The chain has TRBV3-1 (or the pseudogene TRBV3-2) and TRBJ2-1, with 7 bases identical to TRBD2. Per germline, CDR1 LGHDT and CDR2 YNNKEL (reference sequence). CDR3 length: 13 residues. The V gene end was trimmed by 0 bases and the J gene end by 15 bases; junction bases not matched to a gene: 8. This CDR3 is CASSQDKGLVAFF. In DNA, the CDR3 is TGTGCCAGCAGCCAAGATAAAGGACTAGTGGCGTTCTTC.

The CDR3 sequence is CASSEGGMGSPLHF. The CDR3 DNA reads TGTGCCAGCAGCGAGGGGGGGATGGGTTCACCCCTCCACTTT. The genes are TRBV9 and TRBJ1-6; D is possibly TRBD1 (6 bases). From germline, CDR1 is SGDLS and CDR2 YYNGEE. The CDR3 runs to 14 residues. The ends were cut back, 3 bases at V and 9 bases at J, with 13 bases in the middle.

This clone was detected only once. The V and J genes are TRBV2 and TRBJ2-1; no clear D. V was pared by 10 bases and J by 6 bases, with 16 bases between. Germline-derived CDR1 and CDR2 are SNHLY and FYNNEI. CDR3 length: 13 residues. As DNA, the CDR3 is TGTGCCACCCCGGACCCCCGTGGCAATGAGCAGTTCTTC. It is translated as CATPDPRGNEQFF.

The chain recombines TRBV11-2 with TRBJ2-1, with TRBD2 identical over 14 bases. Per the germline V gene, CDR1 is SGHAT and CDR2 is FQNNGV. After removal of 5 bases from V and 3 bases from J, the junction contained 3 bases not matched to a gene. The CDR3 is made up of 16 amino acids. The CDR3 bases are TGTGCCAGCAGCCTGGGACTAGCGGGGGTCTACAATGAGCAGTTCTTC. Translating it yields CASSLGLAGVYNEQFF.

The chain employs TRBV5-4 and TRBJ2-1; 9 bases map to TRBD2. Unmatched junction bases numbered 16, after V lost 6 bases and J lost 9 bases. Germline V CDR1 and CDR2: SGHNT, YYREEE (reference sequence). This CDR3 contains 16 residues. This CDR3 is CASNLGRSGGPGEQFF. For the CDR3, the DNA is TGTGCCAGCAATTTAGGAAGGAGCGGGGGGCCAGGTGAGCAGTTCTTC.